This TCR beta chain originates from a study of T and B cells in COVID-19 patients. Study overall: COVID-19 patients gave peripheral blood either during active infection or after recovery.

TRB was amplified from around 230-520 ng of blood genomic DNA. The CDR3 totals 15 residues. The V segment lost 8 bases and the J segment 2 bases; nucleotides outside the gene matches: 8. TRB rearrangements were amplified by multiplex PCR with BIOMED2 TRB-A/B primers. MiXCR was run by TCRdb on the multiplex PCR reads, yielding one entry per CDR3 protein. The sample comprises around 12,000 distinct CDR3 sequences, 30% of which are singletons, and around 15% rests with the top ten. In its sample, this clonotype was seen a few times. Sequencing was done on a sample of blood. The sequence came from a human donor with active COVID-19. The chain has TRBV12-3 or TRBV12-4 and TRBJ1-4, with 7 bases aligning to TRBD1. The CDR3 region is CASGQGVYTNEKLFF. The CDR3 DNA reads TGTGCCAGCGGCCAGGGGGTGTACACTAATGAAAAACTGTTTTTT.